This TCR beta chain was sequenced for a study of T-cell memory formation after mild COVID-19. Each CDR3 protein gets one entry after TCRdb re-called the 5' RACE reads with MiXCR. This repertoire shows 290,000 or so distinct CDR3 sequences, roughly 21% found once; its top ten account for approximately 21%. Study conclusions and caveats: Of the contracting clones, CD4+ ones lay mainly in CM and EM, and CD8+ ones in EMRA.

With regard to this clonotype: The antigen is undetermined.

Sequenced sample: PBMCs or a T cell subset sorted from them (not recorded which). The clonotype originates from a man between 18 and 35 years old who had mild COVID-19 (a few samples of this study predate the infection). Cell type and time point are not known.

The CDR3 sequence: CASTQNRQNNQPQHF. CDR3 coding DNA: TGTGCCTCGACACAAAACAGGCAGAACAATCAGCCCCAGCATTTT. V and J are TRBV6-6 and TRBJ1-5, with TRBD1 as a possible D gene (5 bases). This CDR3 has 15 amino acids. V gave up 11 bases and J gave up 3 bases, with 20 bases separating them. The germline V gene has CDR1 MNHNY and CDR2 SVGAGI (reference sequence).